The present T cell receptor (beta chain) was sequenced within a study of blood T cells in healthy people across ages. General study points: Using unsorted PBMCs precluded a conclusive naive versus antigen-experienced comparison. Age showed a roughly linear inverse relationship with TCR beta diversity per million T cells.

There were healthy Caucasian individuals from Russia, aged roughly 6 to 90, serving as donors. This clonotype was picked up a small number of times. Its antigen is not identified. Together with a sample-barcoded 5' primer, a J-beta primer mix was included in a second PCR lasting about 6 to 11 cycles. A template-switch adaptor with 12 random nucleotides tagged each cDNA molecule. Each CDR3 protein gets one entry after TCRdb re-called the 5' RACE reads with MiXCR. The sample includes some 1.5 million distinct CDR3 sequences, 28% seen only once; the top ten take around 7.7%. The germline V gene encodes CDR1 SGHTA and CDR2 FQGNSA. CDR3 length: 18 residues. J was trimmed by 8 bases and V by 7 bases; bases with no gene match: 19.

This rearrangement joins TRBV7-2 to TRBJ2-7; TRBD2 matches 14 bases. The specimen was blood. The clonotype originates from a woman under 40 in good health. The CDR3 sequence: CASIPSIGTSGSNRKQYF. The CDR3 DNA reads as TGTGCCAGCATCCCTTCCATCGGGACTAGCGGGAGTAATCGTAAGCAGTACTTC.